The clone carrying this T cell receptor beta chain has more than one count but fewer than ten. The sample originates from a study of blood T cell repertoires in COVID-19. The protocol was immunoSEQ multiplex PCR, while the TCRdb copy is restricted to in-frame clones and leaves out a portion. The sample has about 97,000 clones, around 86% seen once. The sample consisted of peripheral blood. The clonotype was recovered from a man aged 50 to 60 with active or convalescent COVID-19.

The DNA for the CDR3 is TGTGCCAGCAGTGAAGAAGGCGGACAACCCTACGAGCAGTACTTC. Its protein product is CASSEEGGQPYEQYF. The genes are TRBV6-1 and TRBJ2-7; tentatively, D is TRBD1 (5 bases). In germline, CDR1 is MNHNS, CDR2 SASEGT. The CDR3 is made up of 15 amino acids. Trimming removed 1 base from V and 2 bases from J, with 12 bases in between.